The subject of this entry is one T cell receptor beta chain. The CDR3 totals 14 residues. Looked up from germline, CDR1 is LGHDT and CDR2 is YNNKEL (reference sequence). V lost 1 base to trimming and J lost 5 bases; unmatched junction nucleotides: 2. Clones were sequenced by immunoSEQ multiplex PCR, and TCRdb holds only the in-frame ones, with some missing. The sample records some 150,000 clones, 65% to 85% being singletons. These data belong to a study of blood T cell repertoires in COVID-19. The chain employs TRBV3-1 (or the pseudogene TRBV3-2) and TRBJ1-2; 9 bases are shared with TRBD1. The sequenced sample consisted of peripheral blood. The source is a woman of 80 years or more with acute or convalescent COVID-19. CDR3 nucleotides: TGTGCCAGCAGCCAAGCGACAGGGGGATATGGCTACACCTTC. Protein product: CASSQATGGYGYTF.